Given below is one T cell receptor (beta chain) in context. Clones were sequenced by immunoSEQ multiplex PCR, and TCRdb holds only the in-frame ones, with some missing. The data hold some 110,000 clones, with 70% to 85% observed a single time. The sample is drawn from a study of blood T cell repertoires in COVID-19. Overall study context: COVID-19 samples collected from the United States, Italy and Spain covered acute and convalescent phases. PBMCs, B-cell-depleted T cells, or T cells were the source of the cDNA or gDNA that made up the material.

Trimming shortened V by 0 bases and J by 9 bases, and 9 bases separated the two germline ends. The CDR3 contains 13 residues. The germline V gene encodes CDR1 MGHRA and CDR2 YSYEKL. The rearrangement links TRBV4-1 to TRBJ2-1; no reliable D call. This sequence was found in a man aged 45 to 65 with acute or convalescent COVID-19. The sequenced material came from peripheral blood. The CDR3 coding sequence is TGCGCCAGCAGCCAAGATACTTCCCTTGAGCAGTTCTTC. It yields the protein CASSQDTSLEQFF.